The clone carrying this TCR beta chain was recorded many times. Previously, flow cytometry had revealed CD8+CD57+ cell expansion in the patients chosen for sequencing. Germline CDR1 reads SEHNR; CDR2 reads FQNEAQ (reference sequence). Trimming took off 6 bases at V and 2 bases at J, with 7 bases between the two ends. The CDR3 consists of 12 residues. This record belongs to a study of CD8+CD57+ T cells in acquired aplastic anemia. Profiles of TCR beta VDJ and CDR3 were generated from a genomic DNA template. TCRdb reprocessed the reads with MiXCR, giving one entry per CDR3 protein. There are hundreds of thousands of distinct CDR3 sequences in the sample; about a third occur only once, and 0.8% to 0.85% lies in the top ten.

Sequences were obtained from sorted CD4+, CD8+, or CD8+CD57+ T cells (not recorded which) from PBMCs. The receptor's source is a human donor with aplastic anemia. The chain uses TRBV7-9 and TRBJ1-1; D call uncertain. The CDR3 DNA sequence: TGTGCCAGCAGGGAGCAAAACACTGAAGCTTTCTTT. This translates into CASREQNTEAFF.